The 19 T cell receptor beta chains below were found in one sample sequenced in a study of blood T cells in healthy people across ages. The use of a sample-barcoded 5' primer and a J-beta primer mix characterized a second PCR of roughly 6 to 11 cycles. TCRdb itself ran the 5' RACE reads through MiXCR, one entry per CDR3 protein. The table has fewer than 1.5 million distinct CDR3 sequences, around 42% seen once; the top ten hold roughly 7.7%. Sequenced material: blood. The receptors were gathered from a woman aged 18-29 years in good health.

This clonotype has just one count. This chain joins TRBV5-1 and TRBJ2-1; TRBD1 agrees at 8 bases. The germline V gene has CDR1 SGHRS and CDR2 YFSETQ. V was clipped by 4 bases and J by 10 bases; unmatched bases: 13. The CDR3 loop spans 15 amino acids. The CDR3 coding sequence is TGCGCCAGCAGCGGAGTAGACAGGGGCAGAAACGAGCAGTTCTTC. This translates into CASSGVDRGRNEQFF.

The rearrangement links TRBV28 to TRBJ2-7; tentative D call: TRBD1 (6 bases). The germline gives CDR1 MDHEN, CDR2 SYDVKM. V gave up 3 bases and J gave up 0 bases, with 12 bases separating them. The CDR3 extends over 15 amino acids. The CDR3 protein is CASSFADRSSYEQYF. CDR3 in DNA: TGTGCCAGCAGTTTCGCCGACAGGAGCTCCTACGAGCAGTACTTC.

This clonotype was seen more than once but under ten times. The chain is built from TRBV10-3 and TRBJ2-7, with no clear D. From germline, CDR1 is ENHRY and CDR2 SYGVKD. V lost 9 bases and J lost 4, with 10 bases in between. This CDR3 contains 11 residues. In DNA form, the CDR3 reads TGTGCCATTATGTATGGTTACGAGCAGTACTTC. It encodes CAIMYGYEQYF.

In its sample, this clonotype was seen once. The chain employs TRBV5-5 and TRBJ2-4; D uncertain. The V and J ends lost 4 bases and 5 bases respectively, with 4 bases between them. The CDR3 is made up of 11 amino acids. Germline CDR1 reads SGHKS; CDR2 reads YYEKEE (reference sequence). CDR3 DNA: TGTGCCAGCAGCGGAGAAAACATTCAGTACTTC. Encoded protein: CASSGENIQYF.

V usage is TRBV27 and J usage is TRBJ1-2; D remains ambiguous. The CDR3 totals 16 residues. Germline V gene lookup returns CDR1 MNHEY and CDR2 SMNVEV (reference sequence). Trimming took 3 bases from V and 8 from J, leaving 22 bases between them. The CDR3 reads CASSFRTFPNPGGYTF. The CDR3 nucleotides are TGTGCCAGCAGTTTTAGGACTTTCCCCAACCCGGGCGGCTACACCTTC.

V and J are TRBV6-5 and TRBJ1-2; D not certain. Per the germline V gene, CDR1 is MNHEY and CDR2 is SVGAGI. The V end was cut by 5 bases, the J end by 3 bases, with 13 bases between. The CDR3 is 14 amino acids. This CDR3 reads CASSEVQADYGYTF. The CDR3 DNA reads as TGTGCCAGCAGTGAGGTCCAGGCGGACTATGGCTACACCTTC.

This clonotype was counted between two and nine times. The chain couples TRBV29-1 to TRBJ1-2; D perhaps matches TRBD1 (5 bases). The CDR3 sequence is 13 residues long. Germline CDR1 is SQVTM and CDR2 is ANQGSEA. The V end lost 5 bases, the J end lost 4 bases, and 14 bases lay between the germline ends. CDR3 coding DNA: TGCAGCGTTCCCGGGGGAATAACCTATGGCTACACCTTC. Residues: CSVPGGITYGYTF.

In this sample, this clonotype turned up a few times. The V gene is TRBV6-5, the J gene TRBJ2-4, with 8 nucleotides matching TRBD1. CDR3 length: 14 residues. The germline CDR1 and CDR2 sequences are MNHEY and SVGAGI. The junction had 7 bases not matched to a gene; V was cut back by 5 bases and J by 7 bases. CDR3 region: CASSGGTGPNIQYF. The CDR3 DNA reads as TGTGCCAGCAGTGGGGGGACAGGTCCCAACATTCAGTACTTC.

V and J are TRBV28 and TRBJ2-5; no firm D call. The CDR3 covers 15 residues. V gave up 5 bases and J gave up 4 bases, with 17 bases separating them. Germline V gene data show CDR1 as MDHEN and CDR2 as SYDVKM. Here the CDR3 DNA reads TGTGCCAGCAGTGTGTCAATAGCTACGACAGAGACCCAGTACTTC. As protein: CASSVSIATTETQYF.

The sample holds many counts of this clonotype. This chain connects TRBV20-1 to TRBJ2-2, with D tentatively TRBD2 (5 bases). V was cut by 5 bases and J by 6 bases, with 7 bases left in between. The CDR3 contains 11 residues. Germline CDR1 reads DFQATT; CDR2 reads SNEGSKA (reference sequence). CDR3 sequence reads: CSAPEAGELFF. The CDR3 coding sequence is TGCAGTGCTCCGGAGGCCGGGGAGCTGTTTTTT.

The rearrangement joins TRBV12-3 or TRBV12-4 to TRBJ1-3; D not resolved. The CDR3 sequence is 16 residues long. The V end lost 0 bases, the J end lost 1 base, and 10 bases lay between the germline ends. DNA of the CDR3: TGTGCCAGCAGTTTAGCGCGTCGGGGTTCTGGAAACACCATATATTTT. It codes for CASSLARRGSGNTIYF.

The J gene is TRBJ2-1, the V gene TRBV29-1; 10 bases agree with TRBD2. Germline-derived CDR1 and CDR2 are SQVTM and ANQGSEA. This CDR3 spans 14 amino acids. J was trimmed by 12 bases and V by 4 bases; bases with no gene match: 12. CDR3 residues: CSVGPMASGSMQFF. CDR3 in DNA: TGCAGCGTTGGGCCCATGGCTAGCGGGAGTATGCAGTTCTTC.

CDR3 sequence (DNA): TGTGCCAGCTCCCAGGGGGCGGACACTGAAGCTTTCTTT. It codes for CASSQGADTEAFF. The J gene is TRBJ1-1, the V gene TRBV7-9, with 8 bases fitting TRBD1. This CDR3 has 13 amino acids. Germline CDR1 SEHNR, CDR2 FQNEAQ (reference sequence). Unmatched junction bases numbered 5, after V lost 8 bases and J lost 3 bases.

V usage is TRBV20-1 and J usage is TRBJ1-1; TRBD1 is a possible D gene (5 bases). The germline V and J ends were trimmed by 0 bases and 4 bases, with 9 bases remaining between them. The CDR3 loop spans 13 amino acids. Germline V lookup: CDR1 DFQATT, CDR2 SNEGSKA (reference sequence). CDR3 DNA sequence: TGCAGTGCTAGAGATGTGGGGGGCACTGAAGCTTTCTTT. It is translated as CSARDVGGTEAFF.

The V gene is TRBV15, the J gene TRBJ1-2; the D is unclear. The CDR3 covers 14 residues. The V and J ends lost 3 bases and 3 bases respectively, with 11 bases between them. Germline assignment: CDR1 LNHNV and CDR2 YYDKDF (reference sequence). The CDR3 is CATSRVGVDYGYTF. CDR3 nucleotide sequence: TGTGCCACCAGCAGGGTCGGGGTGGACTATGGCTACACCTTC.

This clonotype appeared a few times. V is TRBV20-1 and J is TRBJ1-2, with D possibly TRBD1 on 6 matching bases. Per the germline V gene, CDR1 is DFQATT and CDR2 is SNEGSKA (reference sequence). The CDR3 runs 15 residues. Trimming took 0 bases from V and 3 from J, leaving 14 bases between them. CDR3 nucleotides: TGCAGTGCTAGAGAAAGGCGAGGGGGGTACTATGGCTACACCTTC. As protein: CSARERRGGYYGYTF.

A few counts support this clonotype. This chain's CDR3 is CSASRDSRSYEQYF. Written as DNA, the CDR3 is TGCAGTGCTTCCCGGGACTCCCGCTCCTACGAGCAGTACTTC. The gene calls are TRBV20-1 and TRBJ2-7; a weak D match, TRBD2 (6 bases). From germline, CDR1 is DFQATT and CDR2 SNEGSKA (reference sequence). V lost 5 bases and J 0 bases, leaving 14 bases between the germline ends. The CDR3 runs to 14 residues.

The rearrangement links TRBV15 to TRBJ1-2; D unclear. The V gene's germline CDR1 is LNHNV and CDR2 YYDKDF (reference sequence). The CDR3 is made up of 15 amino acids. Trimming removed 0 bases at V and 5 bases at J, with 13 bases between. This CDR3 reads CATSRDVAGRYGYTF. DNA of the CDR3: TGTGCCACCAGCAGAGATGTGGCCGGGCGTTATGGCTACACCTTC.

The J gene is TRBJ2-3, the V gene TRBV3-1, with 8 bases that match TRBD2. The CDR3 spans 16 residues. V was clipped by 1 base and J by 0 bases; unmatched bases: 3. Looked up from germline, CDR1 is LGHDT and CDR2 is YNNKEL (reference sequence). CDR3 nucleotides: TGTGCCAGCAGCCAAGCGGGGGGGGAAAGCACAGATACGCAGTATTTT. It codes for CASSQAGGESTDTQYF.